This T cell receptor beta chain was retrieved from a study of T cell responses to AZD1222 COVID-19 vaccine. Germline values: CDR1 SGHDT, CDR2 YYEEEE. J was trimmed by 11 bases and V by 4 bases; bases with no gene match: 23. The CDR3 consists of 17 residues. Only in-frame clones appear in the TCRdb table, and some are missing; sequencing was by immunoSEQ multiplex PCR. The sample shows approximately 97,000 clones, almost 85% of them seen only once. The sample here was peripheral blood, taken on day 0 of AZD1222 vaccination. This receptor was taken from an adult in good health. The chain joins TRBV5-6 to TRBJ1-2, with 7 bases identical to TRBD1. The chain's CDR3 is CASSPTGPAGGRARYTF. CDR3 DNA sequence: TGTGCCAGCAGCCCGACCGGGCCGGCAGGGGGTAGAGCGCGGTACACCTTC. The complete variable domain, with remaining parts taken from reference TRBV5-6 and TRBJ1-2, reads DAGVTQSPTHLIKTRGQQVTLRCSPKSGHDTVSWYQQALGQGPQFIFQYYEEEERQRGNFPDRFSGHQFPNYSSELNVNALLLGDSALYLCASSPTGPAGGRARYTFGSGTRLTVV.